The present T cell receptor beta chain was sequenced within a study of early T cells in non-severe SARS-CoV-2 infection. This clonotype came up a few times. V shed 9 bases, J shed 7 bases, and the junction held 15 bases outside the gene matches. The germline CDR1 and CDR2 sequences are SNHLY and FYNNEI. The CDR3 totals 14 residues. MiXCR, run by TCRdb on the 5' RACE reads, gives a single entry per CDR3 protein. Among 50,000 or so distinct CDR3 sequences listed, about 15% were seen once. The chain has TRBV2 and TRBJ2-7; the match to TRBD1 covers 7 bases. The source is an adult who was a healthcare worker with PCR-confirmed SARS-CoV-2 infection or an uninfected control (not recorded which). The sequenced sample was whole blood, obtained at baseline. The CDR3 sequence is CASVIQGTQGEQYF. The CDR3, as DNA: TGTGCCAGTGTAATACAGGGGACCCAGGGGGAGCAGTACTTC.